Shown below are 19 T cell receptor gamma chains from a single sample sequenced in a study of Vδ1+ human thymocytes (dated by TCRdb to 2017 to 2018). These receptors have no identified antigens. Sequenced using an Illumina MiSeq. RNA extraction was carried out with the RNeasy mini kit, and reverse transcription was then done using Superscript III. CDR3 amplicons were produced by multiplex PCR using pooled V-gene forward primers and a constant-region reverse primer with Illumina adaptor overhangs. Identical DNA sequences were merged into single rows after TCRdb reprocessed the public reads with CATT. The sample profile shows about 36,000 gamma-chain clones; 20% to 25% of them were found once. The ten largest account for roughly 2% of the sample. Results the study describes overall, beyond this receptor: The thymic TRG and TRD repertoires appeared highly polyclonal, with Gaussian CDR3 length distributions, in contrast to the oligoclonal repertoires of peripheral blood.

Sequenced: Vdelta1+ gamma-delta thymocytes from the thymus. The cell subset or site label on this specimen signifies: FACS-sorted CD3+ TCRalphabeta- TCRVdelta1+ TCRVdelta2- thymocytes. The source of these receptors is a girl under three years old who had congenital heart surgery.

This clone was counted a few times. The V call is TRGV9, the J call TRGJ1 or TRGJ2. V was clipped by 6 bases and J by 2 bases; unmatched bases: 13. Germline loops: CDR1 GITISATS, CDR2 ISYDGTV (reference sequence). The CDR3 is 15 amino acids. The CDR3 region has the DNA TGTGCCTTGTGGAGCCGTCCCCATGATTATTATAAGAAACTCTTT. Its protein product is CALWSRPHDYYKKLF.

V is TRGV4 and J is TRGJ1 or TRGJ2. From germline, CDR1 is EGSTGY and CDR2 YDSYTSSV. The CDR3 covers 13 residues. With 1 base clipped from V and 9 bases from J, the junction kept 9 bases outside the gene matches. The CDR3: CATWDGLYCKKLF. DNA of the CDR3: TGTGCCACCTGGGATGGACTCTACTGTAAGAAACTCTTT.

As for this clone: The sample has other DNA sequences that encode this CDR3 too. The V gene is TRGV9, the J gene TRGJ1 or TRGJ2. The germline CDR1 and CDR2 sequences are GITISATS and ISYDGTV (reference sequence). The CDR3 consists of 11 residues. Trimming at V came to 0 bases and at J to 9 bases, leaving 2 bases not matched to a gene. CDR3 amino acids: CALWEVAKKLF. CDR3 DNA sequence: TGTGCCTTGTGGGAGGTGGCTAAGAAACTCTTT.

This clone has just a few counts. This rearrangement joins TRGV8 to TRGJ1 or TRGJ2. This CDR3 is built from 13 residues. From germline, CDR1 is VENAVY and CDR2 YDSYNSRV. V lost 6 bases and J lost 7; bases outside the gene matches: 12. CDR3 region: CATWPPRGYKKLF. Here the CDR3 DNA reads TGTGCCACCTGGCCCCCCCGGGGCTATAAGAAACTCTTT.

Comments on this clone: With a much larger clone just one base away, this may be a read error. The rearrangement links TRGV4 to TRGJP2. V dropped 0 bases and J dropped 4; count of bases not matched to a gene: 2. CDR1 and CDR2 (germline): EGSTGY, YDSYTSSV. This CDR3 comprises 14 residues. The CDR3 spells CATWDGISDWIKTF. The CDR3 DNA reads TGTGCCACCTGGGATGGGATTAGTGATTGGATCAAGACGTTT.

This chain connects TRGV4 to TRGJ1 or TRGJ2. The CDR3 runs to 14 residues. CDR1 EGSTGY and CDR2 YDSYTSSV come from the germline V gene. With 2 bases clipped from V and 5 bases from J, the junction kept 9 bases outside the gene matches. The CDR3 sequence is CATWDARADYKKLF. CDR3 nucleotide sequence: TGTGCCACCTGGGATGCCCGTGCGGATTATAAGAAACTCTTT.

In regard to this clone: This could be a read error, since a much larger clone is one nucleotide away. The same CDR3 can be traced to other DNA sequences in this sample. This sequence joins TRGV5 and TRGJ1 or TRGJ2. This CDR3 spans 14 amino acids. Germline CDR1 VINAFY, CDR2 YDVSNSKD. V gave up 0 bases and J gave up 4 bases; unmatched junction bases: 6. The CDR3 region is CATWDRRKYYKKLF. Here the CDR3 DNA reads TGTGCCACCTGGGACAGGCGGAAATATTATAAGAAACTCTTT.

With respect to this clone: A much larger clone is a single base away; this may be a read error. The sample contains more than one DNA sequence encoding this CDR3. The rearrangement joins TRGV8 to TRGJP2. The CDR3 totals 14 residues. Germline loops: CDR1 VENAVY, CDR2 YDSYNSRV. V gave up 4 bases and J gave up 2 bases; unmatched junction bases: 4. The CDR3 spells CATWEGSSDWIKTF. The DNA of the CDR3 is TGTGCCACCTGGGAAGGGAGTAGTGATTGGATCAAGACGTTT.

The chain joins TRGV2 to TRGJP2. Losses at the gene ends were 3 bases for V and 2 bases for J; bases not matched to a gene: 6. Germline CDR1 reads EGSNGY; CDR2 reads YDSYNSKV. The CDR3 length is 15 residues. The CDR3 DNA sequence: TGTGCCACCTGGGACCACGAGAGTAGTGATTGGATCAAGACGTTT. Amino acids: CATWDHESSDWIKTF.

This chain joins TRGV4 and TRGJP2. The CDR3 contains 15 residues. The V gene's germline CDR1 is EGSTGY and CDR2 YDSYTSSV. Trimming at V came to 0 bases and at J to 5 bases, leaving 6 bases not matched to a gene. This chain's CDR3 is CATWDGRESDWIKTF. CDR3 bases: TGTGCCACCTGGGATGGGCGTGAGAGTGATTGGATCAAGACGTTT.

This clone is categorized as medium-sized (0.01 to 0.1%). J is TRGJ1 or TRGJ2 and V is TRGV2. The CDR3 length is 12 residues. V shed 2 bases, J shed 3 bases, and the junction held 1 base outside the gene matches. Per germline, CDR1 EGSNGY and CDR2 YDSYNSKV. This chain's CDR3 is CATWDVYYKKLF. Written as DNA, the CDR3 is TGTGCCACCTGGGACGTTTATTATAAGAAACTCTTT.

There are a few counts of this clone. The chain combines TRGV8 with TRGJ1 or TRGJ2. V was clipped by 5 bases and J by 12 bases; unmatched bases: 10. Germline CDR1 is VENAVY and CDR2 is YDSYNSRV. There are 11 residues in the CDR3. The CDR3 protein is CATWASGAKLF. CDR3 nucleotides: TGTGCCACCTGGGCCTCAGGAGCGAAACTCTTT.

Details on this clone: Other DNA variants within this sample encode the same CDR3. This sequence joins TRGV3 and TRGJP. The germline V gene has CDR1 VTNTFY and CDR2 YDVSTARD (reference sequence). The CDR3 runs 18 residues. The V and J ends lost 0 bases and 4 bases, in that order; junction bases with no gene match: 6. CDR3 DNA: TGTGCCACCTGGGACAGGCGTGCACAAGAGTTGGGCAAAAAAATCAAGGTATTT. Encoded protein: CATWDRRAQELGKKIKVF.

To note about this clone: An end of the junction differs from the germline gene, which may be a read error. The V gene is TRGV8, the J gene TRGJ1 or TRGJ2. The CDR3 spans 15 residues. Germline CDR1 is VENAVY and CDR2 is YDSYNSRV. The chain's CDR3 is CATWDSHLNYYKRLF. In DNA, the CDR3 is TGTGCCACCTGGGATAGCCATCTAAATTATTATAAGAGACTCTTT.

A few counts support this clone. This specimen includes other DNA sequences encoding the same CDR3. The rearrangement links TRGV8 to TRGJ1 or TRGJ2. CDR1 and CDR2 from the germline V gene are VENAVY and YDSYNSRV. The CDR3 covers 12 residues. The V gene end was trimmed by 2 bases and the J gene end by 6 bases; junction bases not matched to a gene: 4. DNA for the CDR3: TGTGCCACCTGGGATATCAGTTATAAGAAACTCTTT. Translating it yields CATWDISYKKLF.

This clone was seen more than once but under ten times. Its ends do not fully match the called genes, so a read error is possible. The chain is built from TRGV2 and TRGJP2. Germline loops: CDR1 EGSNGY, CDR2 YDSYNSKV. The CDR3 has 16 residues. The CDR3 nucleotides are TGTACCACCTGGGACGGTGGATATAGTAGTGATTGGATCAAGACGTTT. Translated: CTTWDGGYSSDWIKTF.

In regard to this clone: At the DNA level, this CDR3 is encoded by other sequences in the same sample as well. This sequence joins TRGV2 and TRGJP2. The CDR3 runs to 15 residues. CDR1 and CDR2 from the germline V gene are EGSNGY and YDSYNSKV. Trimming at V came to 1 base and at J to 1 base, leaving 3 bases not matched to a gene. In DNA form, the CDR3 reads TGTGCCACCTGGGACGGCTTTAGTAGTGATTGGATCAAGACGTTT. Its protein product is CATWDGFSSDWIKTF.

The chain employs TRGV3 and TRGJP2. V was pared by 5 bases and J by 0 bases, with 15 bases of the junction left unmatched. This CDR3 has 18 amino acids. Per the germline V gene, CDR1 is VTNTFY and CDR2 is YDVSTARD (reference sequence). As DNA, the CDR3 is TGTGCCACCTGGGCTAAAATTCCTGTAAATAGTAGTGATTGGATCAAGACGTTT. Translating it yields CATWAKIPVNSSDWIKTF.

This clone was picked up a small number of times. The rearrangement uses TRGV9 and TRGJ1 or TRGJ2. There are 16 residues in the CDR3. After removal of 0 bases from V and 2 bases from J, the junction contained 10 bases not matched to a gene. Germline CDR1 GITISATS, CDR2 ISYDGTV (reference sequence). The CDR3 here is CALWEVSPGDYYKKLF. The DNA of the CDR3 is TGTGCCTTGTGGGAGGTGTCTCCCGGCGATTATTATAAGAAACTCTTT.